This TCR beta chain came from a study of T cell repertoires in cytomegalovirus infection. Study-level background: TCR beta signatures that were public indicated CMV infection and matching HLA type. General study points: Adding up the frequency of public TCR beta families identified people who carried CMV plus the relevant HLA. Ex vivo, HLA-C-restricted CMV-specific TCR beta clonotypes prevailed over the rest of the response.

Each CDR3 protein gets one entry after TCRdb re-called the reads with MiXCR. The table lists over 85,000 distinct CDR3 sequences, 15% to 20% of them singletons. Note on this clonotype: Its antigen is not known.

The TCR sequence derives from a human donor in good health (CMV status not recorded). Some clones in this sample may be carry-over from other donors' samples. The sequenced sample was PBMCs.

CDR3 bases: TGTGCCAGCAGTAGGGGTCAGCCCCAGCATTTT. Amino acids: CASSRGQPQHF. The rearrangement links TRBV2 to TRBJ1-5; a weak D match, TRBD1 (5 bases). CDR1 is SNHLY and CDR2 is FYNNEI in the germline V gene. The CDR3 contains 11 residues. Trimming pared 5 bases from V and 6 bases from J, leaving 5 bases between.